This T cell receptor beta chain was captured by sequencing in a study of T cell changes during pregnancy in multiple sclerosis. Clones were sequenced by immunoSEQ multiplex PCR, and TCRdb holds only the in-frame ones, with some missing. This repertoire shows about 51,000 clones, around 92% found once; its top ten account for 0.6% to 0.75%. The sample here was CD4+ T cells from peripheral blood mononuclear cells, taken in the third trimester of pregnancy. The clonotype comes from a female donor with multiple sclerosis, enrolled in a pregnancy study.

CDR3: CASSQGDRASVDEQFF. DNA of the CDR3: TGTGCCAGCAGCCAAGGCGACAGGGCATCGGTGGATGAGCAGTTCTTC. The rearrangement links TRBV4-2 to TRBJ2-1; 7 nucleotides agree with TRBD1. V trimming: 1 base; J trimming: 8 bases; junction bases outside the gene matches: 11. This CDR3 has 16 residues. Germline assignment: CDR1 LGHNA and CDR2 YNFKEQ.